What follows describes a single T cell receptor beta chain. There is no known antigen for this receptor. Base qualities are not provided; no much larger clone lies one nucleotide away. Library method: 5' RACE. Sequenced using an Illumina HiSeq 2500. A second PCR of roughly 7 to 12 cycles was run with a J-beta primer mix and a sample-barcoded 5' primer. A template-switch 5' adaptor carrying 12 random nucleotides introduced a unique molecular identifier onto each TCR beta cDNA molecule. Each sample yielded at least 3 million CDR3-containing paired-end reads. The Mint cDNA synthesis kit, primed by a TRBC-specific oligonucleotide, was used to synthesize first-strand cDNA from all RNA. After uracil-DNA glycosylase treatment, a first 18-cycle PCR used universal primers M1SS and BC2_uni_R on all cDNA. In the source study's methods: Each sample was normalized by randomly selecting 1 million high-quality reads, each carrying a distinct molecular identifier. Reads with shared molecular identifiers were discarded instead of being binned into consensus sequences. MiTCR, run with a Q25 quality threshold and the strictest error-elimination algorithm, handled CDR3 identification, clonotype clustering and error correction. A nonparametric unseen species model with Euler transformation was used to estimate a lower bound on total TCR beta diversity. TCRdb handled the public reads itself, with Q25 trimming in fastp and clone calling in MiXCR, and kept productive beta chains. CDR3 protein duplicates are merged, each entry listing the most common genes and DNA. The V and J calls, along with clone size, are taken from TCRdb and not from the paper's own processing. Present in this sample are 1.5 million to 2 million distinct CDR3 sequences, 49% of which were seen just once. Together, the top ten hold approximately 2.1% of the sample.

These data come from a study of blood T cells in healthy people across ages (dated by TCRdb to between 2014 and 2016). For the wider study: In model experiments, roughly one uniquely barcoded TCR beta cDNA molecule per two T cells was captured by template switching. The study measured age-related changes in TCR beta repertoire diversity using deep sequencing normalized with unique cDNA molecular identifiers. The donors were divided into four age groups: young (average around 15 years), middle-aged (roughly 40), aged (about 56) and long-lived (82). Using the same blood draw, the study looked at two additional independent replicas of 1 million unique cDNA reads for two donors, one aged 18 to 30 and the other aged 80 or older. To avoid experimental bias, donors of different ages were distributed randomly across sequencing lanes. What the research found in general, with its limitations: Compared with the aged group, the long-lived group had more naive CD4+ T cells, fewer expanded clones and increased TCR diversity, a pattern suggesting age selection. Total diversity estimates from one million sequenced T cells were considered lower bounds and underestimates. Because profiling used bulk unsorted PBMCs, naive and antigen-experienced compartments could not be compared conclusively. Observed TCR beta diversity per million T cells fell roughly linearly with age, and a significant reduction was already apparent by age about 36. Donor CMV infection status was unknown, potentially confounding age-related changes in expanded clonotypes. Observed TCR beta diversity correlated strongly with the percentage of naive T cells measured by flow cytometry.

Systemically healthy Caucasian individuals from Russia, 39 in total and aged about 6 to 100 years, were included as donors. Approximately 11 milliliters of peripheral blood were drawn from each donor into EDTA-treated Vacutainer tubes. Ficoll-Paque density-gradient centrifugation was used to isolate PBMCs, with at least 6.5 million per sample. Total RNA, at least 6 micrograms per sample, was extracted from PBMCs with Trizol reagent. The percentages of naive CD45RAhigh/CD27high T cells were determined by flow cytometry on a PBMC aliquot from every donor. This TCR was recovered from a middle-aged woman in good health. The sample was blood.

The CDR3 protein is CASKSDGKTQYF. The DNA sequence is as follows: TGTGCCAGCAAAAGTGACGGAAAAACGCAGTATTTT. Recombination linked TRBV27 to TRBJ2-3; no D segment can be confidently identified. V loses 7 bases, J loses 9 bases, and the germline ends lie 14 bases apart. CDR1 and CDR2 are drawn from the germline V gene (reference sequence): MNHEY, SMNVEV. Including the terminal cysteine and phenylalanine, the CDR3 comprises 12 residues. The DNA shown is the 36-base CDR3, in frame from base 1.